The 2 T cell receptor beta chains presented below share a single source sample, sequenced in a study of T cells after yellow fever vaccination. TCRdb analysed the 5' RACE reads with MiXCR anew, one entry per CDR3 protein. The sample includes 300,000 to 400,000 distinct CDR3 sequences, 8.5% to 10% of them seen just once. Sequenced here: PBMCs, sampled on the day of the first yellow fever vaccination. The origin of the receptors is a man aged 18 to 29 who received the YFV17D yellow fever vaccine.

The V gene is TRBV6-2 or TRBV6-3, the J gene TRBJ2-7, with 7 bases matching TRBD1. The junction had 8 bases not matched to a gene; V was cut back by 0 bases and J by 0 bases. The CDR3 runs 17 residues. Germline V gene sequence: CDR1 MNHEY, CDR2 SVGEGT. The CDR3 region has the DNA TGTGCCAGCAGTTACTCGAAGATGAGGGGGCTCTCCTACGAGCAGTACTTC. Its protein product is CASSYSKMRGLSYEQYF.

The chain links TRBV7-2 to TRBJ2-1, with D unresolved. The CDR3 extends over 14 amino acids. The germline gives CDR1 SGHTA, CDR2 FQGNSA. The V end lost 4 bases, the J end lost 6 bases, and 13 bases lay between the germline ends. The CDR3 loop reads CASSSPNPPNEQFF. In DNA form, the CDR3 reads TGTGCCAGCAGCTCTCCTAACCCCCCCAATGAGCAGTTCTTC.